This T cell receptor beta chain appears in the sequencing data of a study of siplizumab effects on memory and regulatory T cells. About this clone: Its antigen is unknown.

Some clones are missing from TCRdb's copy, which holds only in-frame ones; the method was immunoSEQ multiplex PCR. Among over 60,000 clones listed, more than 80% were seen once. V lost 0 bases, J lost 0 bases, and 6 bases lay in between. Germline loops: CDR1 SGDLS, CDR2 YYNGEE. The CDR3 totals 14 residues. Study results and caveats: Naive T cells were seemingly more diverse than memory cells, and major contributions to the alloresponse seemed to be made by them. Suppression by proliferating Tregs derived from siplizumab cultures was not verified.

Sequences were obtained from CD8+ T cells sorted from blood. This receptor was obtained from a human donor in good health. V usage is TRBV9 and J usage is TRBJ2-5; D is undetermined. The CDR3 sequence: CASSVVPDQETQYF. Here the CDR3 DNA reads TGTGCCAGCAGCGTAGTTCCGGACCAAGAGACCCAGTACTTC. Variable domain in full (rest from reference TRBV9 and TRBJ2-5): DSGVTQTPKHLITATGQRVTLRCSPRSGDLSVYWYQQSLDQGLQFLIQYYNGEERAKGNILERFSAQQFPDLHSELNLSSLELGDSALYFCASSVVPDQETQYFGPGTRLLVL.